The next 8 T cell receptor beta chains were all read from a single sample in a study of blood T cell repertoires in COVID-19. This table comes from immunoSEQ multiplex PCR, and its TCRdb copy is limited to in-frame clones, with some not included. The profile shows 25,000 to 35,000 clones, 75% to 90% of them singletons. The sequencing sample was made of peripheral blood. The receptors here all came from a human donor in a cohort sampled during active COVID-19.

The J gene is TRBJ1-2, the V gene TRBV5-4; D is perhaps TRBD1 (5 bases). The CDR3 length is 14 residues. CDR1 SGHNT and CDR2 YYREEE come from the germline V gene (reference sequence). V dropped 3 bases and J dropped 1 base, with 10 bases sitting between them. The CDR3 nucleotides read TGTGCCAGCAGCTCCGGAGGGGTTAACTATGGCTACACCTTC. Protein product: CASSSGGVNYGYTF.

The V gene is TRBV6-5, the J gene TRBJ1-5; no reliable D call. Germline CDR1 reads MNHEY; CDR2 reads SVGAGI. V was trimmed by 4 bases and J by 0 bases, leaving 4 bases between them. CDR3 length: 13 amino acids. The CDR3 region is CASSSDSNQPQHF. In DNA form, the CDR3 reads TGTGCCAGCAGTTCAGATAGCAATCAGCCCCAGCATTTT.

The V and J genes are TRBV19 and TRBJ1-4; tentative D call: TRBD1 (5 bases). The CDR3 totals 13 residues. Deletions cut 4 bases from V and 6 bases from J, with 9 bases between. Per the germline V gene, CDR1 is LNHDA and CDR2 is SQIVND (reference sequence). CDR3 region: CASSNKGYEKLFF. CDR3 coding DNA: TGTGCCAGTAGTAACAAGGGGTATGAAAAACTGTTTTTT.

The rearrangement joins TRBV7-9 to TRBJ2-3; possibly TRBD2 for D (6 bases). This CDR3 is built from 12 residues. Germline V gene lookup returns CDR1 SEHNR and CDR2 FQNEAQ (reference sequence). Trimming removed 6 bases from V and 7 bases from J, with 11 bases in between. CDR3 nucleotide sequence: TGTGCCAGCAGGGAGGGGTTATATACGCAGTATTTT. This gives the protein CASREGLYTQYF.

The chain employs TRBV18 and TRBJ2-3; D possibly corresponds to TRBD2 (5 bases). V was pared by 1 base and J by 5 bases, with 10 bases between. Germline CDR1 KGHSH, CDR2 LQKENI. CDR3 length: 14 amino acids. CDR3 DNA sequence: TGTGCCAGCTCACCACAGTGGGCGGGAGATACGCAGTATTTT. It translates to CASSPQWAGDTQYF.

This clone was observed a few times. This rearrangement joins TRBV28 to TRBJ2-5; weak D call: TRBD1 (5 bases). This CDR3 contains 15 residues. Germline CDR1 reads MDHEN; CDR2 reads SYDVKM. The V end was cut by 8 bases, the J end by 4 bases, with 20 bases between. CDR3: CASVGVGNPRETQYF. CDR3 bases: TGTGCCAGCGTAGGGGTTGGAAATCCCAGAGAGACCCAGTACTTC.

V is TRBV22-1 and J is TRBJ2-4; the D segment call TRBD2 is taken from the table without a DNA check. TRBV22-1 counts as a pseudogene. The CDR3 covers 14 residues. In nucleotides, the CDR3 is TGTCCTGGGAGCGTTGGGGGGTTCAAAAACATTCAGTACTTC. The encoded protein is CPGSVGGFKNIQYF.

V and J are TRBV27 and TRBJ2-3; 7 bases map to TRBD1. Germline V lookup: CDR1 MNHEY, CDR2 SMNVEV (reference sequence). The CDR3 has 14 residues. The trim removed 2 bases at V and 3 bases at J, leaving 2 bases unmatched. The CDR3 region is CASSLRGLTDTQYF. CDR3 nucleotides: TGTGCCAGCAGTTTAAGGGGGCTTACAGATACGCAGTATTTT.